Below, 16 T cell receptor beta chains from the same sample are listed, as sequenced in a study of response to subunit inactivated influenza vaccine. Using its own MiXCR run on the RT-PCR reads, TCRdb lists one record per CDR3 protein. The sample includes just over 300,000 distinct CDR3 sequences, around 20% of them seen just once. Sequencing was performed on PBMCs from blood, taken less than 22 months after vaccination. These receptors all stem from a man aged 50-75 years who received an inactivated influenza vaccine.

This clonotype occurred many times. The chain is built from TRBV29-1 and TRBJ1-2; 8 nucleotides match TRBD1. The CDR3 runs 13 residues. The V and J ends lost 3 bases and 3 bases, in that order; junction bases with no gene match: 3. The germline V gene encodes CDR1 SQVTM and CDR2 ANQGSEA. The CDR3 region has the DNA TGCAGCGTTGACAACAGGGGGGACTATGGCTACACCTTC. As protein: CSVDNRGDYGYTF.

As DNA, the CDR3 is TGTGCCAGTAGGAATCAGGGGGCTGAAGAAAAACTGTTTTTT. Protein product: CASRNQGAEEKLFF. This chain connects TRBV19 to TRBJ1-4; TRBD1 aligns across 8 bases. The germline V gene has CDR1 LNHDA and CDR2 SQIVND (reference sequence). The J segment lost 8 bases and the V segment lost 6 bases, leaving 8 bases of the junction unmatched. CDR3 length: 14 amino acids.

This clonotype was recorded at least ten times. V and J are TRBV5-1 and TRBJ1-3, with D uncertain. Germline V gene data show CDR1 as SGHRS and CDR2 as YFSETQ. The V end was cut by 5 bases, the J end by 0 bases, with 12 bases between. CDR3 length equals 15 residues. CDR3 bases: TGCGCCAGCAGTCTCTCCGGTGTCTCTGGAAACACCATATATTTT. Its protein is CASSLSGVSGNTIYF.

The rearrangement links TRBV28 to TRBJ1-2; 9 positions match TRBD1. The trim removed 2 bases at V and 7 bases at J, leaving 8 bases unmatched. Germline V gene data show CDR1 as MDHEN and CDR2 as SYDVKM. The CDR3 consists of 15 residues. The CDR3 DNA is TGTGCCAGCAGTTTACTCGTCCGGGACAGGGTTGGCTACACCTTC. This sequence encodes CASSLLVRDRVGYTF.

J is TRBJ2-1 and V is TRBV12-3 or TRBV12-4; 14 positions match TRBD2. This CDR3 is 16 amino acids long. Trimming at V came to 5 bases and at J to 4 bases, leaving 4 bases not matched to a gene. The CDR3 loop reads CASSRTSGGLYNEQFF. CDR3 sequence (DNA): TGTGCCAGCAGTCGGACTAGCGGGGGGCTTTACAATGAGCAGTTCTTC.

Only one count was recorded for this clonotype. V and J are TRBV6-1 and TRBJ2-4; the D is unclear. V was clipped by 0 bases and J by 0 bases, with 12 bases between them. This CDR3 contains 17 residues. The germline V gene has CDR1 MNHNS and CDR2 SASEGT. CDR3 sequence (DNA): TGTGCCAGCAGTGAAGCCGGTCCCTCGAAAGCCAAAAACATTCAGTACTTC. Its protein product is CASSEAGPSKAKNIQYF.

This clonotype was counted only a few times. The V call is TRBV7-9, the J call TRBJ2-1, with D unclear. CDR1 and CDR2 (germline): SEHNR, FQNEAQ (reference sequence). V was trimmed by 5 bases and J by 2 bases, leaving 10 bases between them. This CDR3 spans 14 amino acids. CDR3 nucleotide sequence: TGTGCCAGCAGCGCCGTCGGCGCCTACAATGAGCAGTTCTTC. Translating it yields CASSAVGAYNEQFF.

The chain joins TRBV28 to TRBJ1-1, with 12 bases matching TRBD1. This CDR3 is built from 15 residues. CDR1 MDHEN and CDR2 SYDVKM come from the germline V gene. The junction had 7 bases not matched to a gene; V was cut back by 6 bases and J by 5 bases. CDR3 region: CASRIGTGGTTEAFF. The DNA for the CDR3 is TGTGCCAGCAGGATCGGGACAGGGGGCACGACTGAAGCTTTCTTT.

This clonotype has a handful of counts. The rearrangement links TRBV5-1 to TRBJ2-1, with unresolved D. The CDR3 is 16 amino acids. CDR1 is SGHRS, CDR2 YFSETQ, per germline. Trimming took 3 bases from V and 5 from J, leaving 18 bases between them. The CDR3 DNA reads TGCGCCAGCAGCTACCCCCTCTCTACAGAAGACAATGAGCAGTTCTTC. The encoded protein is CASSYPLSTEDNEQFF.

This rearrangement joins TRBV18 to TRBJ1-2; 7 bases fit TRBD1. The trim removed 3 bases at V and 6 bases at J, leaving 16 bases unmatched. The V gene's germline CDR1 is KGHSH and CDR2 LQKENI. CDR3 length: 17 residues. Here the CDR3 reads CASSPSGSGGSFNGYTF. The DNA for the CDR3 is TGTGCCAGCTCACCGTCGGGATCAGGGGGTTCGTTCAATGGCTACACCTTC. The full variable domain, with the rest looked up from reference TRBV18 and TRBJ1-2, is NAGVMQNPRHLVRRRGQEARLRCSPMKGHSHVYWYRQLPEEGLKFMVYLQKENIIDESGMPKERFSAEFPKEGPSILRIQQVVRGDSAAYFCASSPSGSGGSFNGYTFGSGTRLTVV.

V is TRBV9 and J is TRBJ2-2; no firm D call. The CDR3 has 13 amino acids. The V and J ends lost 0 bases and 7 bases respectively, with 7 bases between them. Per germline, CDR1 SGDLS and CDR2 YYNGEE. CDR3 protein: CASSVVSGGELFF. The CDR3 nucleotides read TGTGCCAGCAGCGTAGTTTCGGGCGGGGAGCTGTTTTTT.

The rearrangement links TRBV7-8 to TRBJ2-7; 12 bases are a match to TRBD2. The CDR3 loop spans 15 amino acids. Germline CDR1 and CDR2: SGHVS and FQNEAQ. The junction had 4 bases not matched to a gene; V was cut back by 1 base and J by 6 bases. CDR3 bases: TGTGCCAGCAGCTTAGATCTAGCGGGGGGGCGCGAGCAGTACTTC. Translated, it gives CASSLDLAGGREQYF.

The V call is TRBV20-1, the J call TRBJ1-6; 7 positions match TRBD1. The length of the CDR3 is 15 residues. V trimming: 1 base; J trimming: 5 bases; junction bases outside the gene matches: 5. Per germline, CDR1 DFQATT and CDR2 SNEGSKA (reference sequence). The CDR3: CSARGPGTDNSPLHF. The CDR3 DNA reads TGCAGTGCTAGAGGACCAGGGACAGATAATTCACCCCTCCACTTT.

The table lists this clonotype with a few counts. The chain recombines TRBV15 with TRBJ1-1, with D hard to call. V dropped 0 bases and J dropped 1 base, with 6 bases sitting between them. The germline V gene encodes CDR1 LNHNV and CDR2 YYDKDF (reference sequence). The CDR3 is 14 amino acids. The CDR3 region is CATSRDGGNTEAFF. The DNA of the CDR3 is TGTGCCACCAGCAGAGACGGAGGGAACACTGAAGCTTTCTTT. The complete variable domain, with remaining parts taken from reference TRBV15 and TRBJ1-1, reads DAMVIQNPRYQVTQFGKPVTLSCSQTLNHNVMYWYQQKSSQAPKLLFHYYDKDFNNEADTPDNFQSRRPNTSFCFLDIRSPGLGDTAMYLCATSRDGGNTEAFFGQGTRLTVV.

This clonotype was detected ten times or more. The chain joins TRBV7-9 to TRBJ1-6; D call uncertain. The CDR3 totals 14 residues. Germline V gene lookup returns CDR1 SEHNR and CDR2 FQNEAQ (reference sequence). V was clipped by 5 bases and J by 10 bases, with 15 bases between them. CDR3 residues: CASSLRHLDSPLHF. The CDR3 coding sequence is TGTGCCAGCAGCCTCCGACATTTAGACTCACCCCTCCACTTT.

This clonotype appeared many times. This CDR3 is CSVEDTRGQGGSLLFF. In DNA, the CDR3 is TGCAGCGTTGAAGATACGAGGGGACAGGGGGGATCCCTCCTTTTCTTT. The chain employs TRBV29-1 and TRBJ1-1; 11 positions match TRBD1. V shed 0 bases, J shed 13 bases, and the junction held 16 bases outside the gene matches. The CDR3 extends over 16 amino acids. The germline gives CDR1 SQVTM, CDR2 ANQGSEA. Based on the CDR3 plus reference TRBV29-1 and TRBJ1-1, the full variable domain is SAVISQKPSRDICQRGTSLTIQCQVDSQVTMMFWYRQQPGQSLTLIATANQGSEATYESGFVIDKFPISRPNLTFSTLTVSNMSPEDSSIYLCSVEDTRGQGGSLLFFGQGTRLTVV.